The clone carrying this T cell receptor (beta chain) turned up a few times. Its specificity is unknown. This record belongs to a study of T cell repertoires in cytomegalovirus infection. Whole-study context: Public TCR beta signature analysis indicated the presence of both CMV infection and matching HLA type.

TCRdb reprocessed the reads via MiXCR and lists one record per CDR3 protein. The sample yields fewer than 1,000,000 distinct CDR3 sequences, approximately 31% seen once. Germline CDR1 and CDR2: MNHNS and SASEGT. This CDR3 comprises 13 residues. V was pared by 1 base and J by 8 bases, with 3 bases of the junction left unmatched. Study results and limitations: In two of eight donors, the top clonotype was HLA-C-restricted CMV-specific.

Sequences were derived from cultured CD8+ T cells from PBMCs, sampled from culture after CMV antigen stimulation. The receptor was isolated from a human donor in good health (CMV status not recorded). Some clones in this sample may be carry-over from other donors' samples. This sequence joins TRBV6-1 and TRBJ2-3; 7 nucleotides line up with TRBD1. CDR3 residues: CASSEGTGTTQYF. In nucleotides, the CDR3 is TGTGCCAGCAGTGAAGGGACAGGAACTACGCAGTATTTT.